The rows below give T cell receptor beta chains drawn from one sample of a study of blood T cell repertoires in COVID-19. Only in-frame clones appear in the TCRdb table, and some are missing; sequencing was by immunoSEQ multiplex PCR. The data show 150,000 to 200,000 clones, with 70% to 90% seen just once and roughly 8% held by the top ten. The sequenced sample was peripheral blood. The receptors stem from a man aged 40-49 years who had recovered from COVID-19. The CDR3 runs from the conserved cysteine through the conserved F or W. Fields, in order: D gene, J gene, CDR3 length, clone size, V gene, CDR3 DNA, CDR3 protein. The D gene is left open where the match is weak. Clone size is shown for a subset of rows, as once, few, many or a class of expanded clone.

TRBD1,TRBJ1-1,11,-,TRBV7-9,TGTGCCAGTACAGGGGGGACTGAAGCTTTCTTT,CASTGGTEAFF
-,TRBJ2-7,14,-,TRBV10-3,TGTGCCACCCAAGTGCAGGGTCGATTCTACGAGCAGTACTTC,CATQVQGRFYEQYF
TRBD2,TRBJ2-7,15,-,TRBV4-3,TGCGCCAGCAGCCTCGGCGGGGAGGGATCCTACGAGCAGTACTTC,CASSLGGEGSYEQYF
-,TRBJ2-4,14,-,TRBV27,TGTGCCAGCAGTTTTTTAGGGGCAAAAAACATTCAGTACTTC,CASSFLGAKNIQYF
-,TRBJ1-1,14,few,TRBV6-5,TGTGCCAGCACTTTGACAGGCGAGAACACTGAAGCTTTCTTT,CASTLTGENTEAFF
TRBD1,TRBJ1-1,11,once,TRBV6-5,TGTGCCAGCAGCCTAACAGGGGGCGCTTTCTTT,CASSLTGGAFF
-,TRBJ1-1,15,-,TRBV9,TGTGCCAGCAGCCCGCGGGTCACACAAAACACTGAAGCTTTCTTT,CASSPRVTQNTEAFF
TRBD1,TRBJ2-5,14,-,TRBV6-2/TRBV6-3,TGTGCCAGCAGCCCCGACAGGGGGGAAGAGACCCAGTACTTC,CASSPDRGEETQYF
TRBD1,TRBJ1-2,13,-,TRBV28,TGTGCCAGCAGTTTGACAGGGGGCTATGGCTACACCTTC,CASSLTGGYGYTF
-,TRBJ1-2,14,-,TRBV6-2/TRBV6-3,TGTGCCAGCAGTCTGGACAGTCGAAACTATGGCTACACCTTC,CASSLDSRNYGYTF
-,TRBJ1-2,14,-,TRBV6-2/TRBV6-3,TGTGCCAGCAGTACCATCAGGGGAAACTATGGCTACACCTTC,CASSTIRGNYGYTF
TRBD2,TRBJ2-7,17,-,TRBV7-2,TGTGCCAGCAGCTTAGAGGCGGGGGGACCAGTCTCCTACGAGCAGTACTTC,CASSLEAGGPVSYEQYF
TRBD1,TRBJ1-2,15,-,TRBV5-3,TGTGCCAGAAGCTTGGGGACAGGGGTTGGGGATGGCTACACCTTC,CARSLGTGVGDGYTF
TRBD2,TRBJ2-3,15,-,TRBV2,TGTGCCAGCAAGGGACTAGCGGTTGGTTCAGATACGCAGTATTTT,CASKGLAVGSDTQYF
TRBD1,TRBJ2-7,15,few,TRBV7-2,TGTGCCAGCGGCCACCCGACAGGGGGTTACTACGAGCAGTACTTC,CASGHPTGGYYEQYF
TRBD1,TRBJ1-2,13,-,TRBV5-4,TGTGCCAGCAGGACAGGGGGCGGCTATGGCTACACCTTC,CASRTGGGYGYTF
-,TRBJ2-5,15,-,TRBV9,TGTGCCAGCAGCCGTTCCCAGGGTCCCCAAGAGACCCAGTACTTC,CASSRSQGPQETQYF
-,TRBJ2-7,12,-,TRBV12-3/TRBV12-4,TGTGCCAGCAGTTTCAACCGAGTTGAGCAGTACTTC,CASSFNRVEQYF
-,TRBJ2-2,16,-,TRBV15,TGTGCCACCAGCAGAAGCCACAGGGCGAACACCGGGGAGCTGTTTTTT,CATSRSHRANTGELFF
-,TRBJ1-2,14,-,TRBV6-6,TGTGCCAGCAGTCGAGACGACAATAACTATGGCTACACCTTC,CASSRDDNNYGYTF